This TCR beta chain comes out of a study of T cell changes during pregnancy in multiple sclerosis. The protocol was immunoSEQ multiplex PCR, while the TCRdb copy is restricted to in-frame clones and leaves out a portion. The sample includes approximately 52,000 clones, roughly 92% of them seen just once. From germline, CDR1 is SGHAT and CDR2 FQDESV (reference sequence). The CDR3 loop spans 16 amino acids. V dropped 0 bases and J dropped 0 bases, with 9 bases sitting between them. This chain joins TRBV11-1 and TRBJ2-1; D remains unclear. The material was CD4+ T cells from peripheral blood mononuclear cells, obtained in the third trimester of pregnancy. The sequence was collected from a female donor with multiple sclerosis, enrolled in a pregnancy study. CDR3 sequence (DNA): TGTGCCAGCAGCTTAGCTAGGCGGAACTCCTACAATGAGCAGTTCTTC. Protein sequence: CASSLARRNSYNEQFF.